This T cell receptor beta chain appears in the sequencing data of a study of T-cell reconstitution after alpha-beta-depleted transplantation in children. Study-level points and caveats: As was reported, about two months after transplant, alpha-beta T cells came from several hundred expanded graft clones.

With regard to this clonotype: Its antigen is not known.

Unique molecular identifiers were incorporated into the prepared TCRbeta library. MiXCR, run by TCRdb on the PCR reads, gives a single entry per CDR3 protein. This table has tens of thousands of distinct CDR3 sequences, roughly 45% appearing once. CDR1 is MNHNS, CDR2 SASEGT, per germline. This CDR3 is 15 amino acids long. The junction had 2 bases not matched to a gene; V was cut back by 0 bases and J by 4 bases. The source was PBMCs, mostly from graft donor cells, collected 360 days after TCRalphabeta/CD19-depleted stem cell transplant. This TCR was sampled from a male patient aged 10 to 17 who had a stem cell transplant for acute lymphoblastic leukemia, so the T cells may come from the graft donor. This chain joins TRBV6-1 and TRBJ2-2; TRBD1 agrees at 7 bases. The CDR3 reads CASSEAWDSTGELFF. The CDR3 DNA reads as TGTGCCAGCAGTGAAGCGTGGGACAGCACCGGGGAGCTGTTTTTT.